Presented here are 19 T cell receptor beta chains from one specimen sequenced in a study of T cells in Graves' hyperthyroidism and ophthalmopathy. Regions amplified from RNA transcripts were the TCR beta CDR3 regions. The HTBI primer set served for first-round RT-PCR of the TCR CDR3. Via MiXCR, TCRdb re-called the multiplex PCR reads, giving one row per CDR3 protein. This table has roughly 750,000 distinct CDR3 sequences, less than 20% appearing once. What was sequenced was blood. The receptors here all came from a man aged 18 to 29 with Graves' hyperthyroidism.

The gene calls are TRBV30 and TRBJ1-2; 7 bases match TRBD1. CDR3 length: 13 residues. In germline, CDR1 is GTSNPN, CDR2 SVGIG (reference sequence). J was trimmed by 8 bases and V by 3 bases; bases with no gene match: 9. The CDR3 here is CAWRETGVTGYTF. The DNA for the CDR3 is TGTGCCTGGAGGGAAACAGGGGTAACAGGCTACACCTTC.

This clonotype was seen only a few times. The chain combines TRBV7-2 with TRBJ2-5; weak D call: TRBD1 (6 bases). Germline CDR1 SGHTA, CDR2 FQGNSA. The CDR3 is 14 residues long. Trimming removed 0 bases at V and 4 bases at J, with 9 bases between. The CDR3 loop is CASSLAPRGETQYF. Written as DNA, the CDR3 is TGTGCCAGCAGCTTAGCCCCCAGGGGAGAGACCCAGTACTTC. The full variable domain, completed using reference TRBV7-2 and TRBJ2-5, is GAGVSQSPSNKVTEKGKDVELRCDPISGHTALYWYRQSLGQGLEFLIYFQGNSAPDKSGLPSDRFSAERTGGSVSTLTIQRTQQEDSAVYLCASSLAPRGETQYFGPGTRLLVL.

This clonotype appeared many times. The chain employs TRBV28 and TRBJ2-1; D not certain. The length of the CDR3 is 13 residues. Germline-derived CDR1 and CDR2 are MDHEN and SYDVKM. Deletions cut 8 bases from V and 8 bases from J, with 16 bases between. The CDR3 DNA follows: TGTGCCAGCGTAGGGATGAACAATGATGAGCAGTTCTTC. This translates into CASVGMNNDEQFF.

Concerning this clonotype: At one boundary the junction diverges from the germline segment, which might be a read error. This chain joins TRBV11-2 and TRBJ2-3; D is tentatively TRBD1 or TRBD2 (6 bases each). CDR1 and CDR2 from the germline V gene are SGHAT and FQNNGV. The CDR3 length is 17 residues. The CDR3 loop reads CVSSLMAGRQGTDTQYF. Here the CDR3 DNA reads TGTGTCAGCAGCTTAATGGCGGGACGGCAGGGGACAGATACGCAGTATTTT.

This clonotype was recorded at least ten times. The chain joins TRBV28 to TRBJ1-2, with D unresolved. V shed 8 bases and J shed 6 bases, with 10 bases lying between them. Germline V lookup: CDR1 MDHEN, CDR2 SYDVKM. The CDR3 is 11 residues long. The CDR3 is CASGIHDGYTF. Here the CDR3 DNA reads TGTGCCAGCGGCATACATGATGGCTACACCTTC.

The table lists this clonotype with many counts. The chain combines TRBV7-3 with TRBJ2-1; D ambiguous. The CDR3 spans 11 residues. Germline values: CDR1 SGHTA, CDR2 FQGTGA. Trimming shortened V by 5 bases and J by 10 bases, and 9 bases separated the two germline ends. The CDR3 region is CASSPGREQFF. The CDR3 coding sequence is TGTGCCAGCAGCCCCGGACGGGAGCAGTTCTTC.

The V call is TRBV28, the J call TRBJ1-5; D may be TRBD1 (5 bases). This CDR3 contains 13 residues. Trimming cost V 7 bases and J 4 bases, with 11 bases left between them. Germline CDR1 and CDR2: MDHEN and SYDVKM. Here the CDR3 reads CASNWGRNQPQHF. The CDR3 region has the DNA TGTGCCAGCAACTGGGGCAGAAATCAGCCCCAGCATTTT.

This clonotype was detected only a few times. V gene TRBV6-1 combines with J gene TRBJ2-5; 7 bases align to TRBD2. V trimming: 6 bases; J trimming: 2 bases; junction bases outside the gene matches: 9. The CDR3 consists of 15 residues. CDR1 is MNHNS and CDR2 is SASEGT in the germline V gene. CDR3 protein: CASSYETGGQETQYF. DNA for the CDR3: TGTGCCAGCAGCTACGAGACGGGAGGACAAGAGACCCAGTACTTC.

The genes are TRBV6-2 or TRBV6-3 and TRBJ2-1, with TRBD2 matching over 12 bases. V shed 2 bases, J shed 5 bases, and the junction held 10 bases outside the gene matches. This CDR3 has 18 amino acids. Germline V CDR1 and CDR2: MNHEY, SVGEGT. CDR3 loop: CASSYILGLAGGNNEQFF. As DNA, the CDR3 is TGTGCCAGCAGTTACATCCTTGGGCTAGCGGGAGGGAACAATGAGCAGTTCTTC.

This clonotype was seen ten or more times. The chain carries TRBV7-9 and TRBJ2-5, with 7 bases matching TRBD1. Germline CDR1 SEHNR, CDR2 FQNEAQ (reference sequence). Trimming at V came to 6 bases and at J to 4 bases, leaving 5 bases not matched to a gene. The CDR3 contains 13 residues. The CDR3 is CASRHRGRETQYF. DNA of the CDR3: TGTGCCAGCAGGCACAGGGGACGAGAGACCCAGTACTTC.

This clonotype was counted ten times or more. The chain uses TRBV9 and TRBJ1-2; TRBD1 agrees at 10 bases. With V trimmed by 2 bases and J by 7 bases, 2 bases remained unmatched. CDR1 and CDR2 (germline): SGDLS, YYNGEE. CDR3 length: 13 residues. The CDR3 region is CASSVTGGGGYTF. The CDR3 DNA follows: TGTGCCAGCAGCGTGACAGGGGGCGGTGGCTACACCTTC.

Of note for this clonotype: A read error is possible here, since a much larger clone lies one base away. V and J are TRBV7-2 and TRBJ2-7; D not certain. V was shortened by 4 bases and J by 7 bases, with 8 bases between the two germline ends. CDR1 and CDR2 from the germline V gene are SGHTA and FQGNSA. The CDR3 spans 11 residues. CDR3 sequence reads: CASSWQAEQYF. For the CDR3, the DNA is TGTGCCAGCAGCTGGCAGGCGGAGCAGTACTTC.

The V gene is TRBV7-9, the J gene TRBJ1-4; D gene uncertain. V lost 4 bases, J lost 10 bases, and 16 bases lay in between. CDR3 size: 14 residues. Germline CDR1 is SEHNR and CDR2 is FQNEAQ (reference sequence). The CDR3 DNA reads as TGTGCCAGCAGCTCCCCCCGGAGGCCTGGAAAACTGTTTTTT. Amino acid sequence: CASSSPRRPGKLFF.

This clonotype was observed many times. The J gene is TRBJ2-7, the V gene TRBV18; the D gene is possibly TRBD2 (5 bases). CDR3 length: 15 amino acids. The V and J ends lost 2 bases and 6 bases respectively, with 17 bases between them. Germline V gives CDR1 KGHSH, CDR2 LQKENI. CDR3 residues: CASSPSEVPLSEQYF. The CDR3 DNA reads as TGTGCCAGCTCACCATCGGAGGTTCCTCTCTCCGAGCAGTACTTC.

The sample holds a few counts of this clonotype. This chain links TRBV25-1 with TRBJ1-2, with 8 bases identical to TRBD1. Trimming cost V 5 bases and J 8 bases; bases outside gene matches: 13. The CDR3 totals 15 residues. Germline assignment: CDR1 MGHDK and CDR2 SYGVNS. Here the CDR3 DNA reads TGTGCCAGCAGTATTGCAGGGGGCGCCCCGGGGGGCTACACCTTC. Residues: CASSIAGGAPGGYTF.

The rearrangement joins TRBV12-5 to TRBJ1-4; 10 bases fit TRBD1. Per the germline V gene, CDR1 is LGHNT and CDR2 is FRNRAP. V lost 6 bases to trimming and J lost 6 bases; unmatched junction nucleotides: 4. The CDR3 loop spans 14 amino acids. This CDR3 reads CASGTGTGDEKLFF. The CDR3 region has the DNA TGTGCTAGTGGCACCGGGACAGGGGATGAAAAACTGTTTTTT.

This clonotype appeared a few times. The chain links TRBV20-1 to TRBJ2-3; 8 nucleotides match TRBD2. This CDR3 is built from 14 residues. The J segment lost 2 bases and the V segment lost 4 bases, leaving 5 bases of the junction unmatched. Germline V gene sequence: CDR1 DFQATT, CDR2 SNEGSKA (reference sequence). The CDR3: CSAKVAGNTDTQYF. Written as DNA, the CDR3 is TGCAGTGCTAAGGTAGCGGGGAACACAGATACGCAGTATTTT.

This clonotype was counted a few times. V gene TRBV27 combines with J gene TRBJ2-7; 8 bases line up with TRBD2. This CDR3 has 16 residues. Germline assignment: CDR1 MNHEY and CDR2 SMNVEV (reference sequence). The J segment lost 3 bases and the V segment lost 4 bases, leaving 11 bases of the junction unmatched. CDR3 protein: CASSSPTTSEVYEQYF. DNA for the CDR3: TGTGCCAGCAGTTCCCCAACGACTAGCGAAGTCTACGAGCAGTACTTC.

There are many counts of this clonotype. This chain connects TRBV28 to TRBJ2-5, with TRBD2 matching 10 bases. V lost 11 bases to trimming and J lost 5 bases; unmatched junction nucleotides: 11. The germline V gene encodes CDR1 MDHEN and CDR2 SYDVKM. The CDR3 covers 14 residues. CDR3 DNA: TGTGCCGGAAGAAAAGCGGGAGGGCCGGAGACCCAGTACTTC. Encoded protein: CAGRKAGGPETQYF.